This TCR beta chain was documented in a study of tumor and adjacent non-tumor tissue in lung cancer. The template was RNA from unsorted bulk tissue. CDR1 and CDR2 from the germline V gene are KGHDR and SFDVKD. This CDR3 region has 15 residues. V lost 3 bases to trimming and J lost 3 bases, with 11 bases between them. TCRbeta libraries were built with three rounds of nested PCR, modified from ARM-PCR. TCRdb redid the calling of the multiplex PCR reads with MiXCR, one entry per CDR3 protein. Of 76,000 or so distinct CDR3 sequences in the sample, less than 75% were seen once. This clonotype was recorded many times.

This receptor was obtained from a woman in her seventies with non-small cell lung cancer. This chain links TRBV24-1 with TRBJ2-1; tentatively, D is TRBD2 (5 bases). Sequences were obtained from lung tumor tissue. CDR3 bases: TGTGCCACCAGTGATCGGTGGACTCGCTACAATGAGCAGTTCTTC. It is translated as CATSDRWTRYNEQFF.